This note documents a single T cell receptor (beta chain) sequence. Its matching antigen is unknown. Produced via immunoSEQ multiplex PCR; TCRdb's table is partial and in-frame only. The data contain about 110,000 clones, around 82% of them singletons. This specimen belongs to a study of cytomegalovirus exposure and HLA in healthy donors. The study's findings and limits: In the 90 to 150 validation repertoires, approximately 94% of cluster scores exceeded 0, per a later analysis. Rare sequences made up most TCRs, while some public TCRs were found in many donors. TCR beta chains numbering roughly 150 were designated cytomegalovirus-associated. Three chains tied to CMV proved CMV antigen-specific in vitro.

The CDR3 contains 16 residues. V lost 3 bases and J lost 5; bases outside the gene matches: 5. Germline CDR1 is MNHNS and CDR2 is SASEGT. The sequence came from a woman aged 18 to 35 in good health and CMV-seronegative. The chain uses TRBV6-1 and TRBJ2-3; 13 nucleotides align to TRBD2. The specimen was PBMCs. Written as DNA, the CDR3 is TGTGCCAGCAGTGAGGGGACTAGCGGGGCCGGAGATACGCAGTATTTT. As protein: CASSEGTSGAGDTQYF.